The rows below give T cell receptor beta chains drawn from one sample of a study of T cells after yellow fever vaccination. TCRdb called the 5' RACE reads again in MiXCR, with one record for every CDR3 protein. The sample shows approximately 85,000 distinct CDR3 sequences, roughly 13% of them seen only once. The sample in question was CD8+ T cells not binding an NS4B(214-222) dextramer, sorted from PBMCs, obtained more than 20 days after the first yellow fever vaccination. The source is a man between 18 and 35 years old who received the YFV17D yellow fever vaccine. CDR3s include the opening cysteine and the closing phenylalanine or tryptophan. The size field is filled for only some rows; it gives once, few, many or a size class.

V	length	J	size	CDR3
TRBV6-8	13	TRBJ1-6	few	CAREVGNNSPLHF
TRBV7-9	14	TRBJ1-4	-	CASSLVGPNEKLFF
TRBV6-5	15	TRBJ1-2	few	CASSYSIAGQAGYTF
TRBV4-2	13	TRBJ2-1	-	CAISPRDRCRQFF
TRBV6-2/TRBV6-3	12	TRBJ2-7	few	CASSPYSYEQYF
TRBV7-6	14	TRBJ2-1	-	CASSQDRIQTEQFF
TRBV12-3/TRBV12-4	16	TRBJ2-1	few	CASSPTGRKAYNEQFF
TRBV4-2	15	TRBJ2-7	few	CASSPTAGLSYEQYF
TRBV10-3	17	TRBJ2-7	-	CAISDHPRDLSTYEQYF
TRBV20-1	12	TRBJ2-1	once	CSAREEGNEQFF
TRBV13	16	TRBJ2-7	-	CASVPPGTESSYEQYF
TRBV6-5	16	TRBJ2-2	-	CASSHQGLAGTGELFF
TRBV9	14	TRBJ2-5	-	CASSVEGGEETQYF
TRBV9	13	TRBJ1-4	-	CASSATLGEKLFF
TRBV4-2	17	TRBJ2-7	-	CASSPIGEGGSSYEQYF
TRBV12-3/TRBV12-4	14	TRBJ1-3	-	CASSFWVSGNTIYF
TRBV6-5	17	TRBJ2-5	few	CASSYSSQIGGEETQYF
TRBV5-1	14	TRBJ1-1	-	CASSLSGPNTEAFF
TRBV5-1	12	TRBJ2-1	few	CASSDLNNEQFF
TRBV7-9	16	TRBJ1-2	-	CASSGLETGVGYGYTF
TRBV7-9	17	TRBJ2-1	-	CASTVLRTLSSYNEQFF
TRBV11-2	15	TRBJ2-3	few	CASSLGRQGVDTQYF
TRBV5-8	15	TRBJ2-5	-	CASSSDDTGGETQYF
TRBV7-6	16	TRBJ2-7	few	CASSLAPLGTVGEQYF
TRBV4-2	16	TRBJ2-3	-	CASSQDMSGGADTQYF
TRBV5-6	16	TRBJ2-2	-	CASSPIGQGNTGELFF
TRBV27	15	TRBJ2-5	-	CASSQWFGGKETQYF
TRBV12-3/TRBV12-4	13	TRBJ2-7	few	CASTTDRFYEQYF
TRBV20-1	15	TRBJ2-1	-	CSAEGTALDYNEQFF
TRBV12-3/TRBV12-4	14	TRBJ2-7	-	CASSLRGVSYEQYF
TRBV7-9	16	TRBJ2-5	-	CASSPFHSGTQETQYF
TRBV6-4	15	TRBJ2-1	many	CASSDLGGAGNEQFF
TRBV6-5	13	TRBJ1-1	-	CASSYSQASEAFF
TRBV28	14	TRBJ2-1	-	CASLAATTYNEQFF
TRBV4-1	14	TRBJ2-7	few	CASSQGDYSYEQYF
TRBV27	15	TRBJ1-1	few	CASSLYQGMNTEAFF
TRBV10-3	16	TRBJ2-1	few	CAISGVASGGRNEQFF
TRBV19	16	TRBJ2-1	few	CASSTGAHSSYNEQFF
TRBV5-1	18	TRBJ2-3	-	CASSLAKPGLARTDTQYF
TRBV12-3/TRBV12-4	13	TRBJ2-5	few	CASSSVVAKTQYF
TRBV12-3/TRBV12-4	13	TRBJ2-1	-	CASSPGPYNEQFF
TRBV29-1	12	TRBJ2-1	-	CSVHGGGNEQFF
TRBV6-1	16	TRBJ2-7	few	CASSQTGTDYTYEQYF
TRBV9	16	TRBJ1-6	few	CASSVGDEPGNSPLHF
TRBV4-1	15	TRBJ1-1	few	CASSQAWVGDTEAFF
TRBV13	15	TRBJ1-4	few	CASSPRGQDNEKLFF
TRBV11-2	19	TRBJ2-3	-	CASSLSLLGLAGAGDTQYF
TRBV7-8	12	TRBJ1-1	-	CASSPWNTEAFF